The sequence of this T cell receptor (beta chain) was determined in a study of T cells in Graves' hyperthyroidism and ophthalmopathy. Lactation, pregnancy, other autoimmune disease or uncontrolled infection excluded patients. General study results and limits: Blood also carried most thyroid clonotypes expanded above 0.001.

Regions amplified from RNA transcripts were the TCR beta CDR3 regions. First-round RT-PCR targeting the TCR CDR3 was performed with the HTBI primer set. TCRdb re-analysed the multiplex PCR reads in MiXCR, keeping a single row per CDR3 protein. Among roughly 300,000 distinct CDR3 sequences listed, roughly 18% were seen once. Unmatched junction bases numbered 9, after V lost 0 bases and J lost 4 bases. From germline, CDR1 is MNHNY and CDR2 SVGAGI (reference sequence). CDR3 length equals 18 residues. Of note for this clonotype: Its cognate antigen is unknown.

The sequenced sample consisted of blood. The rearrangement joins TRBV6-6 to TRBJ2-2; 9 bases are shared with TRBD2. This clonotype was obtained from a woman between 45 and 65 years old with Graves' hyperthyroidism. In DNA, the CDR3 is TGTGCCAGCAGTTACTCTCGCGGGAGGGTCGGTAGCACCGGGGAGCTGTTTTTT. Translated: CASSYSRGRVGSTGELFF.